The subject of this entry is one T cell receptor (beta chain). CDR1 and CDR2 from the germline V gene are SGHRS and YFSETQ. The CDR3 runs to 15 residues. Germline trimming cut 3 bases from V and 7 bases from J; bases unmatched to any gene: 10. The sample is drawn from a study of patients and donors after allogeneic stem cell transplantation. TCRdb used MiXCR to reprocess the RT-PCR reads, holding one entry per CDR3 protein. Of some 880,000 distinct CDR3 sequences in the sample, 15% to 20% were seen once. The chain joins TRBV5-1 to TRBJ1-5; 7 positions match TRBD1. Input material: blood, either unsorted or a sorted T cell fraction (not recorded which). The clonotype was recovered from a human donor who was either an allogeneic HSCT recipient or a stem cell or donor lymphocyte infusion donor (not recorded which). It is not recorded whose cells these are; they may come from a transplant donor. The CDR3 DNA is TGCGCCAGCAGCTCCACCGGACAGGTGGGACAGCCCCAGCATTTT. The encoded protein is CASSSTGQVGQPQHF.